This T cell receptor (beta chain) was recorded in a study of circulating tumor DNA in untreated peripheral T-cell lymphoma. The protocol was immunoSEQ multiplex PCR, while the TCRdb copy is restricted to in-frame clones and leaves out a portion. This sample has 1,800 or so clones, with 70% to 90% found just once. Study findings and constraints: Tumor-specific clonotypes were found in roughly three quarters of patients.

The tumor tissue sample was taken at baseline before any treatment. CDR1 and CDR2 (germline): SGHTA, FQGNSA. The CDR3 has 15 amino acids. V lost 5 bases to trimming and J lost 5 bases, with 15 bases between them. Details on this clone: Its antigen remains unknown.

The rearrangement links TRBV7-2 to TRBJ2-2; D might be TRBD1 (5 bases). The sample taken for sequencing was tumor tissue. The origin of this receptor is a human donor with peripheral T-cell lymphoma. The chain's CDR3 is CASSAGSVLTGELFF. CDR3 DNA sequence: TGTGCCAGCAGCGCAGGGTCGGTCTTAACCGGGGAGCTGTTTTTT.